This TCR beta chain was retrieved from a study of blood T cell repertoires in COVID-19. Study in general: The United States, Italy and Spain were the sources of the acute and convalescent COVID-19 samples. PBMCs, B-cell-depleted T cells, or T cells provided the cDNA or gDNA that made up the material.

Germline V gives CDR1 GTSNPN, CDR2 SVGIG (reference sequence). V was shortened by 2 bases and J by 5 bases, with 15 bases between the two germline ends. CDR3 length: 14 residues. As originally analysed: Counts of nucleated cells, estimated from reference gene primer amplification, were obtained. Sequencing was performed with immunoSEQ multiplex PCR; in TCRdb, only in-frame clones are kept and a portion is missing. The V and J calls and clone size come from that table; D and trimming were worked out from the DNA. The data contain 150,000 to 200,000 clones, about 80% of them singletons. The origin of this receptor is a man in his 60s with acute or convalescent COVID-19. The sample comprised peripheral blood. V is TRBV30 and J is TRBJ1-2; D not certain. The CDR3 nucleotides read TGTGCCTGGAGTCTAGCCCGTCTGAGTTATGGCTACACCTTC. Amino acids: CAWSLARLSYGYTF. Drawing the rest from reference TRBV30 and TRBJ1-2, the complete variable domain is SQTIHQWPATLVQPVGSPLSLECTVEGTSNPNLYWYRQAAGRGLQLLFYSVGIGQISSEVPQNLSASRPQDRQFILSSKKLLLSDSGFYLCAWSLARLSYGYTFGSGTRLTVV.